The next 20 T cell receptor beta chains were all read from a single sample in a study of CD8+CD57+ T cells in acquired aplastic anemia. Genomic DNA, serving as template, underwent TCR beta VDJ and CDR3 profiling. Each CDR3 protein gets one entry after TCRdb re-called the reads with MiXCR. The sample holds approximately 270,000 distinct CDR3 sequences, around 60% seen once. Sequencing was performed on sorted CD4+, CD8+, or CD8+CD57+ T cells (not recorded which) from PBMCs. These TCRs come from a human donor with severe aplastic anemia or a healthy control (not recorded which).

V is TRBV7-2 and J is TRBJ1-1, with D perhaps TRBD1 (6 bases). V lost 5 bases, J lost 2 bases, and 12 bases lay in between. The germline V gene encodes CDR1 SGHTA and CDR2 FQGNSA. CDR3 size: 14 residues. The CDR3 DNA is TGTGCCAGCAGCAAGCAGGGGCTTAACACTGAAGCTTTCTTT. Its protein is CASSKQGLNTEAFF.

This clonotype showed up many times. The J gene is TRBJ2-7, the V gene TRBV20-1, with a possible D match to TRBD2 (5 bases). The CDR3 consists of 14 residues. Germline V gene data show CDR1 as DFQATT and CDR2 as SNEGSKA (reference sequence). V lost 5 bases to trimming and J lost 2 bases, with 16 bases between them. CDR3: CSADDIGDTYEQYF. The CDR3 bases are TGCAGTGCTGACGACATCGGGGATACCTACGAGCAGTACTTC.

The DNA of the CDR3 is TGTGCCAGCAGGCTCGGGGGGGTCGGGGATGAGCAGTTCTTC. Translation gives CASRLGGVGDEQFF. The chain combines TRBV2 with TRBJ2-1, with TRBD2 identical over 8 bases. Germline assignment: CDR1 SNHLY and CDR2 FYNNEI. Trimming took 6 bases from V and 8 from J; bases not matched to a gene: 9. The CDR3 has 14 residues.

The chain carries TRBV9 and TRBJ2-2, with D hard to call. Between the trimmed V and J ends, which lost 5 bases and 1 base, there was a span of 9 bases. The CDR3 has 14 amino acids. Germline CDR1 is SGDLS and CDR2 is YYNGEE. Here the CDR3 DNA reads TGTGCCAGCAGGCCGGACGGGAACACCGGGGAGCTGTTTTTT. It is translated as CASRPDGNTGELFF.

The chain recombines TRBV20-1 with TRBJ2-1, with D perhaps TRBD1 (6 bases). This CDR3 has 14 residues. From germline, CDR1 is DFQATT and CDR2 SNEGSKA (reference sequence). V lost 3 bases, J lost 4 bases, and 13 bases lay in between. CDR3 region: CSARGAPLYNEQFF. The CDR3 DNA reads TGCAGTGCTAGGGGGGCTCCACTGTACAATGAGCAGTTCTTC.

This clonotype occurred many times. V usage is TRBV4-1 and J usage is TRBJ2-7, with D hard to call. V lost 4 bases, J lost 3 bases, and 19 bases lay in between. CDR1 is MGHRA, CDR2 YSYEKL, per germline. The CDR3 totals 16 residues. The CDR3 DNA reads as TGCGCCAGCAGCCCGGACCACGCGATCACAGACTACGAGCAGTACTTC. Translation: CASSPDHAITDYEQYF.

The V call is TRBV15, the J call TRBJ2-4; 9 nucleotides align to TRBD1. J gave up 5 bases and V 6 bases, and 17 bases lay outside the gene matches. CDR1 and CDR2 (germline): LNHNV, YYDKDF (reference sequence). The CDR3 loop spans 18 amino acids. The CDR3 DNA is TGTGCCACCAGTCGGAACCGGGACAGGGTTCTTTTAGAAAACATTCAGTACTTC. Translating it yields CATSRNRDRVLLENIQYF.

This clonotype has ten or more counts. The chain joins TRBV15 to TRBJ1-2; no clear D gene. V dropped 0 bases and J dropped 4 bases, with 12 bases sitting between them. Germline V gene lookup returns CDR1 LNHNV and CDR2 YYDKDF (reference sequence). The CDR3 runs 15 residues. CDR3 protein: CATSRDSGVSYGYTF. In DNA, the CDR3 is TGTGCCACCAGCAGAGATAGCGGGGTCTCCTATGGCTACACCTTC.

Note on this clonotype: The CDR3 carries no conserved terminal phenylalanine or tryptophan, so it likely arises from a read error. The genes are TRBV7-9 and TRBJ2-3; D not resolved. Trimming removed 5 bases at V and 7 bases at J, with 7 bases between. Looked up from germline, CDR1 is SEHNR and CDR2 is FQNEAQ (reference sequence). The CDR3 is made up of 11 amino acids. The CDR3 reads CASSPSNTQYV. The CDR3 bases are TGTGCCAGCAGCCCCTCGAATACGCAGTATGTT.

J is TRBJ2-7 and V is TRBV7-9; 8 bases align to TRBD1. Unmatched junction bases numbered 8, after V lost 5 bases and J lost 2 bases. From germline, CDR1 is SEHNR and CDR2 FQNEAQ (reference sequence). This CDR3 has 15 residues. The CDR3 region has the DNA TGTGCCAGCAGCATACGACAGGGGAACACCTACGAGCAGTACTTC. It encodes CASSIRQGNTYEQYF.

The chain links TRBV7-2 to TRBJ1-5, with TRBD1 as a possible D gene (5 bases). The CDR3 sequence is 15 residues long. Germline CDR1 reads SGHTA; CDR2 reads FQGNSA. Trimming left V 5 bases short and J 6 bases short, with 17 bases between. The CDR3 nucleotides read TGTGCCAGCAGCATCGGACCGGAAAGGGGTCAGCCCCAGCATTTT. Its translation is CASSIGPERGQPQHF.

This clonotype was picked up many times. This may stem from a read error, because a much larger clone lies one nucleotide away. The chain is built from TRBV7-6 and TRBJ2-7; tentatively, D is TRBD1 (5 bases). Germline V lookup: CDR1 SGHVS, CDR2 FNYEAQ. This CDR3 contains 13 residues. As DNA, the CDR3 is TGTGCCAGCAGCTTGCAGGGCTCCTACGAGCAGTGCTTC. Its translation is CASSLQGSYEQCF.

Comments on this clonotype: Compared with germline, one end of the junction differs, possibly owing to a read error. The chain uses TRBV12-3 or TRBV12-4 and TRBJ1-1, with D tentatively TRBD1 (5 bases). The CDR3 totals 10 residues. CDR3 sequence: CASSLGHAFF. CDR3 sequence (DNA): TGCGCCAGCAGTTTGGGGCATGCTTTCTTT.

This clonotype was recorded at least ten times. The rearrangement uses TRBV2 and TRBJ1-6; 9 bases agree with TRBD1. V lost 7 bases, J lost 3 bases, and 4 bases stayed unmatched. Germline V lookup: CDR1 SNHLY, CDR2 FYNNEI. The CDR3 runs to 15 residues. CDR3 sequence: CASKGTGSYNSPLHF. Here the CDR3 DNA reads TGTGCCAGCAAGGGGACAGGGAGCTATAATTCACCCCTCCACTTT.

This clonotype was seen at least ten times. This chain links TRBV20-1 with TRBJ2-2; 7 bases map to TRBD1. Germline CDR1 and CDR2: DFQATT and SNEGSKA (reference sequence). The CDR3 contains 15 residues. The trim removed 1 base at V and 7 bases at J, leaving 9 bases unmatched. CDR3: CSARVPGQLYGELFF. The CDR3, as DNA: TGCAGTGCTAGAGTTCCGGGACAGTTATACGGGGAGCTGTTTTTT.

V is TRBV19 and J is TRBJ1-5; D remains ambiguous. Trimming pared 2 bases from V and 7 bases from J, leaving 12 bases between. CDR1 LNHDA and CDR2 SQIVND come from the germline V gene (reference sequence). The CDR3 has 14 residues. CDR3 nucleotides: TGTGCCAGTAGTATAACCTCCCGGTCGCAGCCCCAGCATTTT. Translating it yields CASSITSRSQPQHF.

This chain connects TRBV18 to TRBJ1-5; 9 positions agree with TRBD1. CDR1 and CDR2 from the germline V gene are KGHSH and LQKENI. The CDR3 is made up of 15 amino acids. V shed 5 bases and J 2 bases; nucleotides not matched to a gene: 4. The DNA for the CDR3 is TGTGCCAGCTCAGAGGACAGGGGCCGCAATCAGCCCCAGCATTTT. Translated: CASSEDRGRNQPQHF.

This clonotype was picked up one time. V gene TRBV29-1 combines with J gene TRBJ1-1, with 8 bases aligning to TRBD1. The CDR3 is 14 amino acids. J lost 0 bases, V lost 6 bases, and 6 bases had no gene match. Germline V gene data show CDR1 as SQVTM and CDR2 as ANQGSEA. DNA for the CDR3: TGCAGCGTCGCAGGGGGCATGATGAACACTGAAGCTTTCTTT. Residues: CSVAGGMMNTEAFF.

This clonotype was seen more than once but under ten times. Because the CDR3's place on the DNA is in doubt, the DNA is left out and the CDR3 is given as listed by TCRdb. CDR3 amino acids: CSVGPVGTGNAAF. This rearrangement joins TRBV29-1 to TRBJ1-2; the table's D call of TRBD1 was not tested on the DNA. CDR1 SQVTM and CDR2 ANQGSEA come from the germline V gene. Ends included, the CDR3 has 13 residues.

A word on this clonotype: The germline gene is not matched at one end of the junction; a read error may be the cause. The chain is built from TRBV11-2 and TRBJ2-7; 7 bases align to TRBD2. The CDR3 runs to 16 residues. The germline V gene has CDR1 SGHAT and CDR2 FQNNGV. The CDR3 region is CASSQEATSSSYEQYF. Written as DNA, the CDR3 is TGCGCCAGCAGCCAAGAAGCGACTAGCTCTTCCTACGAGCAGTACTTC.